The source of this T cell receptor (beta chain) is a study of blood T cell repertoires in COVID-19. In the study overall: Samples came from the United States, Italy and Spain, spanning acute and convalescent COVID-19. The cDNA or gDNA used as material had been derived from T cells, B-cell-depleted T cells, or PBMCs.

This CDR3 spans 16 amino acids. Germline CDR1 is SGHRS and CDR2 is YFSETQ. V dropped 2 bases and J dropped 0; count of bases not matched to a gene: 5. This clone was picked up one time. This table comes from immunoSEQ multiplex PCR, and its TCRdb copy is limited to in-frame clones, with some not included. This table holds about 240,000 clones, about four fifths found once. The chain carries TRBV5-1 and TRBJ2-1, with TRBD2 identical over 7 bases. This TCR derives from a woman older than 75 with acute or convalescent COVID-19. The sequenced material came from peripheral blood. The CDR3 nucleotides are TGCGCCAGCAGCTTAGACGGGGGGACCTCCTACAATGAGCAGTTCTTC. This translates into CASSLDGGTSYNEQFF.